This is a list of T cell receptor beta chains from one sample in a study of blood T cell repertoires in COVID-19. Measured with immunoSEQ multiplex PCR; TCRdb has only the in-frame clones, and not every one. Seen here are 200,000 to 250,000 clones, 70% to 90% observed once, and the top ten hold approximately 11%. The sample consisted of PBMCs or T cells enriched from blood (not recorded which). The receptor source for this set is a man aged 30 to 39 who had recovered from COVID-19. CDR3s include the opening cysteine and the closing phenylalanine or tryptophan.

>TRBJ1-1|TRBV27
CASSLSGTGTEAFF
>TRBJ1-1|TRBV7-8
CASTPLKRVYEAFF
>TRBJ2-2|TRBV3-1/TRBV3-2
CASTAGGRGELFF
>TRBJ1-2|TRBV7-2
CASSIRQGPNYGYTF
>TRBJ1-2|TRBV2
CASVTGYYGYTF
>TRBJ2-5|TRBV6-1
CASSEEWGGTGQGRKETQYF
>TRBJ1-3|TRBV7-2
CASSPRRPTGNTIYF
>TRBJ1-1|TRBV2
CASRATANTAGTEAFF
>TRBJ2-2|TRBV3-1/TRBV3-2
CASSQETVRNTGELFF
>TRBJ2-7|TRBV12-3/TRBV12-4
CASSLTGDEQYF
>TRBJ1-2|TRBV28
CASRGQYYGYTF
>TRBJ2-1|TRBV7-2
CASSPRRQRGPNEQFF
>TRBJ2-7|TRBV11-2
CASRRTSGNYEQYF
>TRBJ2-7|TRBV12-3/TRBV12-4
CASSFSGAPEQYF
>TRBJ2-2|TRBV3-1/TRBV3-2
CASSQGTGPGELFF
>TRBJ1-1|TRBV7-2
CASSLETGNTEAFF
>TRBJ1-5|TRBV12-3/TRBV12-4
CASSLMSQPQHF
>TRBJ1-5|TRBV6-1
CASSEGKVQGEWPQHF
>TRBJ2-4|TRBV7-9
CASSLAGLEWDIQYF
>TRBJ1-4|TRBV5-1
CASSLEGRGEKLFF
>TRBJ2-7|TRBV19
CASSAGTSGFLSYEQYF
>TRBJ1-6|TRBV10-3
CAISETGGNSPLHF
>TRBJ1-3|TRBV10-3
CATGKEGVPSGNTIYF
>TRBJ2-6|TRBV19
CASSQNQGPGANVLTF
>TRBJ2-1|TRBV9
CASSVWGGGATEQFF
>TRBJ2-7|TRBV12-3/TRBV12-4
CASSLDSYEQYF
>TRBJ2-5|TRBV4-3
CASSQEGAGGQETQYF
>TRBJ1-6|TRBV19
CASRLTGSINSPLHF
>TRBJ2-1|TRBV27
CASSLVTGSSYNEQFF
>TRBJ2-7|TRBV11-3
CASSQGDDEQYF
>TRBJ1-2|TRBV28
CASCEPGGFGYTF
>TRBJ2-5|TRBV9
CASSERGGGETQYF
>TRBJ1-5|TRBV19
CASSIDRTRSNQPQHF
>TRBJ2-1|TRBV5-1
CASSLGPSGLNEQFF
>TRBJ1-1|TRBV28
CAAGEVVRETEAFF
>TRBJ1-6|TRBV5-5
CASSLGQGVSSPLHF
>TRBJ1-3|TRBV4-1
CASSYSMGHSGNTIYF
>TRBJ2-7|TRBV27
CASSLSFSGLGQGVYEQYF
>TRBJ1-5|TRBV7-8
CASSLDRVSNQPQHF
>TRBJ2-1|TRBV6-2/TRBV6-3
CASSYERNPGGNYNEQFF
>TRBJ1-2|TRBV28
CATSPSSPRATF
>TRBJ1-5|TRBV3-1/TRBV3-2
CASSFGTSHQPQHF
>TRBJ2-1|TRBV28
CASSLAGGGNEQFF
>TRBJ2-1|TRBV19
CASSRLDRPSYNEQFF
>TRBJ1-2|TRBV4-1
CASRSLERGLGYGYTF
>TRBJ2-7|TRBV2
CASSDLRSSFEQYF
>TRBJ2-5|TRBV7-7
CASSLGQFQETQYF
>TRBJ1-6|TRBV18
CASSLYQTGSNSPLHF